This section outlines one T cell receptor (beta chain) sequence together with its context. It has no known antigen specificity. No per-base quality is available; no much larger clone lies one base away. Trimming leaves V shorter by 1 base and J shorter by 4 bases, with the junction holding 3 bases beyond the gene matches. From its cysteine to its phenylalanine, the CDR3 spans 15 amino acids. The read is trimmed to its CDR3 DNA, 45 bases read in frame from base 1. As encoded in the germline V gene, CDR1 is SGHTA while CDR2 is FQGTGA. This sample was included in a study of radiation and T cells in renal cell carcinoma (dated by TCRdb to 2019 to 2021). Concerning the study at large: Samples came from a clinical trial, in which primary renal cell carcinomas received 15 Gy stereotactic body radiation therapy followed by nephrectomy 4 weeks later. In total, 50 to 55 samples underwent TCR beta sequencing: roughly 25 tumors plus 27 peripheral blood samples. Across all 50 or so samples, several million unique CDR3 nucleotide sequences, encoding 2.5 million to 3 million unique CDR3 amino acid sequences, were identified. The paper's findings and limits, for the study overall: Because pretreatment tumor biopsies were not available, the baseline intratumoral presence of clonotypes could not be determined. Dynamics of the blood repertoire were not tracked past 4 weeks after treatment. The single-armed trial design could not address effects of radiation dose or scheduling on the TCR repertoire. An increase in top tumor clonotypes in blood was observed from baseline to 2 weeks post-radiation, followed by contraction by 4 weeks, which was taken to suggest transient expansion of tumor-resident clones.

The immunoSEQ kit was used, according to the manufacturer's recommendations, to generate TCR beta libraries from genomic DNA. For library preparation, a first multiplex PCR was performed with proprietary primers, followed by a second PCR in which unique barcodes were added, and bead cleanups were performed after each round. Each sample batch included a kit-provided positive control reaction and a negative control reaction. The final libraries underwent checking on an Agilent 4200 TapeStation D1000 ScreenTape, volumetric pooling, and quantification by qPCR. Sequencing ran on an Illumina NextSeq500 with a MidOutput 150-cycle cartridge, using 156 Read1 and 15 Index1 cycles with kit custom primers. The pooled library was loaded at 0.95 to 1 pM, with an approximately 19% PhiX control spiked in. The published analysis was carried out like this. Vendor-processed data were analyzed in R, with a clonotype defined as all T cells sharing the same CDR3 nucleotide sequence. For clone abundance analyses, frequencies were normalized to the 10,000 most abundant clones per sample. Before analysis, public T cell clones were removed, and these numbered fewer than five per sample on average. An abundance difference of at least 32-fold between compartments was the criterion for calling clonotypes tumor-enriched or baseline blood-enriched. A beta-binomial differential abundance model was used to identify clonotypes that expanded or contracted between blood time points. Tumor-blood repertoire similarity was measured with the Baroni-Urbani and Buser coefficient, and group comparisons used two-tailed Wilcoxon tests in R. TCRdb took over this immuneACCESS table, retaining in-frame rearrangements with V and J assigned. Such tables are incomplete; in checked studies, under half of the missing clones stem from an unresolved V gene, and the remainder is unexplained. The V and J calls and clone size are taken from that table; D and trimming were inferred from the DNA. In all, the sample holds about 150,000 clones, and about 85% of those were seen once. Roughly 4% of the sample goes to the ten largest clones.

This sample's time point label indicates: baseline pretreatment blood. What the treatment or condition label conveys for this sample: 15 Gy SBRT to primary tumor, nephrectomy 4 weeks later. To track tumor-enriched clonotypes, serial peripheral blood was sampled from radiation-treated patients at baseline and at 2 weeks and 4 weeks after SBRT. Renal cell carcinoma with clear cell pathology was present in all patients. The QIAamp DNA Blood Mini Kit (Qiagen) was used to prepare genomic DNA for TCR sequencing. The analyses included only samples that passed all quality control checks. The sample consisted of blood, taken from a patient whose treatment included radiotherapy and nephrectomy. This clonotype was sampled from an older woman with renal cell carcinoma. The rearrangement combines TRBV7-3 with TRBJ2-2; TRBD2 lines up with 7 middle nucleotides. The CDR3 reads as follows: CASSLSGGPTGELFF. DNA sequence: TGTGCCAGCAGCTTAAGCGGGGGACCCACCGGGGAGCTGTTTTTT.